The 8 T cell receptor beta chains given below trace back to one sample, sequenced in a study of blood T cell repertoires in COVID-19. Assay used: immunoSEQ multiplex PCR; TCRdb lists only in-frame clones, some missing. The sample contains around 110,000 clones, approximately 88% of which appear only once. Sequenced input: peripheral blood. Receptors originate from a woman aged 70-85 years with acute or convalescent COVID-19.

The chain is built from TRBV19 and TRBJ1-5; unclear D gene. Germline assignment: CDR1 LNHDA and CDR2 SQIVND (reference sequence). The CDR3 is 17 amino acids. Trimming removed 3 bases at V and 3 bases at J, with 18 bases between. The CDR3 region has the DNA TGTGCCAGTAGTATCGATTTACGCCCGGAGGTCAATCAGCCCCAGCATTTT. Translation gives CASSIDLRPEVNQPQHF.

J is TRBJ1-2 and V is TRBV7-8; the D is unclear. With 0 bases removed from V and 5 bases from J, the gap between germline ends came to 13 bases. Germline CDR1 reads SGHVS; CDR2 reads FQNEAQ. CDR3 length: 15 amino acids. The CDR3 DNA is TGTGCCAGCAGCTTAGCCGACCGGGGAGGTTATGGCTACACCTTC. This translates into CASSLADRGGYGYTF.

This chain uses TRBV9 with TRBJ2-7; TRBD1 matches at 9 bases. The CDR3 has 14 amino acids. J was trimmed by 6 bases and V by 2 bases; bases with no gene match: 6. Germline V gene data show CDR1 as SGDLS and CDR2 as YYNGEE. In nucleotides, the CDR3 is TGTGCCAGCAGCGTCCGGGACAGGGCAGGCGAGCAGTACTTC. Its protein is CASSVRDRAGEQYF.

J is TRBJ2-4 and V is TRBV10-3; 9 bases line up with TRBD1. CDR3 length: 16 amino acids. The trim removed 0 bases at V and 4 bases at J, leaving 4 bases unmatched. Germline V CDR1 and CDR2: ENHRY, SYGVKD. The CDR3 nucleotides are TGTGCCATCAGTGAGTCGGTTGGGACAGGGAAAAACATTCAGTACTTC. The encoded protein is CAISESVGTGKNIQYF.

The chain uses TRBV7-2 and TRBJ2-6; possible D gene TRBD2, 6 bases. Trimming left V 2 bases short and J 0 bases short, with 17 bases between. The germline CDR1 and CDR2 sequences are SGHTA and FQGNSA. The CDR3 spans 19 residues. CDR3 nucleotide sequence: TGTGCCAGCAGCTTAAGTTCATGGGACTCGCGCTCTGGGGCCAACGTCCTGACTTTC. Its translation: CASSLSSWDSRSGANVLTF.

The genes are TRBV6-1 and TRBJ1-4, with D perhaps matching TRBD1 (5 bases). The CDR3 has 16 amino acids. Looked up from germline, CDR1 is MNHNS and CDR2 is SASEGT. The V end lost 0 bases, the J end lost 8 bases, and 16 bases lay between the germline ends. The CDR3 DNA reads as TGTGCCAGCAGTGAAGCAATCTACAGGATGGGGGAAAAACTGTTTTTT. Translation: CASSEAIYRMGEKLFF.

This clone was recorded once. V is TRBV9 and J is TRBJ2-6; D ambiguous. The germline gives CDR1 SGDLS, CDR2 YYNGEE. The CDR3 has 13 residues. V was clipped by 3 bases and J by 1 base, with 2 bases between them. CDR3 loop: CASSASGANVLTF. The CDR3 DNA is TGTGCCAGCAGCGCTTCTGGGGCCAACGTCCTGACTTTC.

V is TRBV6-5 and J is TRBJ2-2, with no clear D. The V end was cut by 5 bases, the J end by 3 bases, with 4 bases between. This CDR3 comprises 12 residues. CDR1 is MNHEY and CDR2 is SVGAGI in the germline V gene. The chain's CDR3 is CASSPYTGELFF. CDR3 in DNA: TGTGCCAGCAGTCCCTACACCGGGGAGCTGTTTTTT.